The 6 T cell receptor beta chains in this list originate from one sample, sequenced in a study of shared clonotypes between healthy human individuals. The protocol was immunoSEQ multiplex PCR, while the TCRdb copy is restricted to in-frame clones and leaves out a portion. In the table there are over a million clones, around 98% of which are singletons. Sequencing input: naive CD4+ T cells sorted from blood. The subset here: CD45RA+ positively selected. These receptors were obtained from a man aged 25 to 40 in good health.

The gene calls are TRBV5-6 and TRBJ1-1, with D hard to call. The CDR3 extends over 13 amino acids. Germline CDR1 reads SGHDT; CDR2 reads YYEEEE. Trimming left V 3 bases short and J 5 bases short, with 11 bases between. The chain's CDR3 is CASSSVDATEAFF. DNA of the CDR3: TGTGCCAGCAGCTCGGTTGACGCGACTGAAGCTTTCTTT.

The rearrangement joins TRBV19 to TRBJ2-1, with D perhaps matching TRBD1 (6 bases). Trimming stripped 6 bases from V and 6 bases from J, with 15 bases between. The CDR3 has 14 amino acids. The germline gives CDR1 LNHDA, CDR2 SQIVND (reference sequence). The CDR3 bases are TGTGCCAGTAGCCAAGACAGGTGGGGCAATGAGCAGTTCTTC. It encodes CASSQDRWGNEQFF.

The chain is built from TRBV4-3 and TRBJ2-3; D ambiguous. Per germline, CDR1 LGHNA and CDR2 YSLEER. Trimming cost V 1 base and J 1 base, with 15 bases left between them. The CDR3 contains 17 residues. The CDR3 DNA follows: TGCGCCAGCAGCCAAGTAGTGAAGGAGTGGGGCACAGATACGCAGTATTTT. This gives the protein CASSQVVKEWGTDTQYF.

This sequence joins TRBV12-5 and TRBJ2-7; no reliable D call. Trimming stripped 5 bases from V and 7 bases from J, with 12 bases between. The CDR3 consists of 12 residues. The germline gives CDR1 LGHNT, CDR2 FRNRAP. CDR3 in amino acids: CASGTDVVEQYF. Written as DNA, the CDR3 is TGTGCTAGTGGTACCGACGTCGTTGAGCAGTACTTC.

This clone was recorded only once. V usage is TRBV2 and J usage is TRBJ2-7; TRBD2 matches 14 bases. The junction had 5 bases not matched to a gene; V was cut back by 3 bases and J by 7 bases. This CDR3 has 15 residues. The germline gives CDR1 SNHLY, CDR2 FYNNEI. The CDR3 coding sequence is TGTGCCAGCAGTGACGGACTAGCGGGAGGCCCAGAGCAGTACTTC. It yields the protein CASSDGLAGGPEQYF.

This clone appeared once. The genes are TRBV5-1 and TRBJ1-1; a weak D match, TRBD1 (6 bases). Looked up from germline, CDR1 is SGHRS and CDR2 is YFSETQ. CDR3 length equals 15 residues. V gave up 4 bases and J gave up 2 bases, with 15 bases separating them. As DNA, the CDR3 is TGCGCCAGCAGCGTTAAACAGGGTCGAAACACTGAAGCTTTCTTT. Translated: CASSVKQGRNTEAFF. The whole variable domain, remainder taken from reference TRBV5-1 and TRBJ1-1, is KAGVTQTPRYLIKTRGQQVTLSCSPISGHRSVSWYQQTPGQGLQFLFEYFSETQRNKGNFPGRFSGRQFSNSRSEMNVSTLELGDSALYLCASSVKQGRNTEAFFGQGTRLTVV.